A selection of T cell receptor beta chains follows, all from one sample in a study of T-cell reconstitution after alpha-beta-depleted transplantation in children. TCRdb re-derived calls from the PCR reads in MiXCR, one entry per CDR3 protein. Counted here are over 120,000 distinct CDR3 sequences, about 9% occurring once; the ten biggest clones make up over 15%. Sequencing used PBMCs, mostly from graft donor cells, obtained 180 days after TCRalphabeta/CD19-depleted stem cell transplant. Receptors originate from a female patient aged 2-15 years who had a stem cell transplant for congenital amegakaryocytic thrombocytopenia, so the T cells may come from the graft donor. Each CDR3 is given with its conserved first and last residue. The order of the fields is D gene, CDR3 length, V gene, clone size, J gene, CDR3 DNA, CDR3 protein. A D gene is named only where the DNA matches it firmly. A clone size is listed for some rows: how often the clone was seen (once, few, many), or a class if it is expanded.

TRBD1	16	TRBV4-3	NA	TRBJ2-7	TGCGCCAGCAGCCCGAGAGCCGGGACAGGGGCGGGCGAGCAGTACTTC	CASSPRAGTGAGEQYF
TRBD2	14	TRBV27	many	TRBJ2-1	TGTGCCAGCAGAAGTTTAGCGGGCTTGGATGAGCAGTTCTTC	CASRSLAGLDEQFF
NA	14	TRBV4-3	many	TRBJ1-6	TGCGCCAGCAGCCAAGTAGCCAGGGGTTCACCCCTCCACTTT	CASSQVARGSPLHF
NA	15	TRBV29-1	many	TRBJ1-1	TGCAGCGTAGCCCTCCCCCCGGGCCAGATGTCTGAAGCTTTCTTT	CSVALPPGQMSEAFF
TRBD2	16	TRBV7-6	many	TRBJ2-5	TGTGCCAGCAGCTTATTGGGGGGAGGGCCACGGGAGACCCAGTACTTC	CASSLLGGGPRETQYF
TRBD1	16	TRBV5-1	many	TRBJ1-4	TGCGCCAGCAGCTTGGGAGACAGGGGACAGAATGAAAAACTGTTTTTT	CASSLGDRGQNEKLFF
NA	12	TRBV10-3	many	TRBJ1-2	TGTGCCATCAGTGAGTGGGGGAGTGGCTACACCTTC	CAISEWGSGYTF
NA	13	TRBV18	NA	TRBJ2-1	TGTGCCAACTCACGGGAAATGGGAGATGAGCAGTTCTTC	CANSREMGDEQFF
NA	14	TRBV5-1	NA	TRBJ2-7	TGCGCCAGCAGCTTGGCGGGAGTATCCTCCGAGCAGTACTTC	CASSLAGVSSEQYF
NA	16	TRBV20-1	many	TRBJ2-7	TGCAGTGCTAGAGGTCTGTGGTGGCGCCCATCCTACGAGCAGTACTTC	CSARGLWWRPSYEQYF
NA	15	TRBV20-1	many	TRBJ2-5	TGCAGTGCTAGAGAACAGGGTAGGGCCCAAGAGACCCAGTACTTC	CSAREQGRAQETQYF
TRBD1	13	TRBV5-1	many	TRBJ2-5	TGCGCCAGCAGCCCTGGACAGGAGGAGACCCAGTACTTC	CASSPGQEETQYF
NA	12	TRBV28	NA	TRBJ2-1	TGTGCCAGCAGTTTATCGGTGGGAGCTGGAGTCTTC	CASSLSVGAGVF
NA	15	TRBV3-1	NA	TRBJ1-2	TGTGCCAGCAGCCAAGGGGGCCCAGGGTTGGATGGCTACACCTTC	CASSQGGPGLDGYTF
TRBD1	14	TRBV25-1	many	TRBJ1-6	TGTGCCAGCACACGGGGACAGTGGAATTCACCCCTCCACTTT	CASTRGQWNSPLHF
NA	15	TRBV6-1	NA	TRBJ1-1	TGTGCCAGCGGAACCGGGACCCCGGGGAACACTGAAGCTTTCTTT	CASGTGTPGNTEAFF
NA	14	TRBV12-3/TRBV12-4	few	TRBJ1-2	TGTGCCAGCAGTCACCGGACAGAAAACTATGGCTACACCTTC	CASSHRTENYGYTF
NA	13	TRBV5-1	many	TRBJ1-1	TGCGCCAGCAGCTTCCCCAATGGCGTTGAAGCTTTCTTT	CASSFPNGVEAFF
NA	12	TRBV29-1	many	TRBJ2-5	TGCAGCGTTAGAAGCGGACAAGAGACCCAGTACTTC	CSVRSGQETQYF
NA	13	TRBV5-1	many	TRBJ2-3	TGCGCCAGCAGCTTGCTGTCCGGAGATACGCAGTATTTT	CASSLLSGDTQYF
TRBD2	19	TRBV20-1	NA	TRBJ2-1	TGCAGTGCTAGAGTGGGGACTAGCGGCATGAGAAACACCTACAATGAGCAGTTCTTC	CSARVGTSGMRNTYNEQFF
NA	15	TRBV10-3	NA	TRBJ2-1	TGTGCCATCAGTGATGGGGACCCCTCCTACAATGACCAGTTCTTC	CAISDGDPSYNDQFF
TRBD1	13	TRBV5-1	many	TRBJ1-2	TGCGCCAGCAGCCTCCAGGGGGGAGGTGGCTACACCTTC	CASSLQGGGGYTF
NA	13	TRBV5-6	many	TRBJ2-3	TGTGCCAGCAGCTTGGTACCTCGAGATACGCAGTATTTT	CASSLVPRDTQYF
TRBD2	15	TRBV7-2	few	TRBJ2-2	TGTGCCAGCAGCTTAACTAGCGGGAGGTTCGGGGAGCTGTTTTTT	CASSLTSGRFGELFF
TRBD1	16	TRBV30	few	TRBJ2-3	TGTGCCTGGAACAAACCGGGACAGGGGGGTACAGATACGCAGTATTTT	CAWNKPGQGGTDTQYF
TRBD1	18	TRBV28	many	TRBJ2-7	TGTGCCAGCAGTTTTCCGGGACAGGGGGGGTACAGCTCCTACGAGCAGTACTTC	CASSFPGQGGYSSYEQYF
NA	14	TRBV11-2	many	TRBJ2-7	TGTGCCAGCAGCTTAGGGTTTCGGGGGTACGAGCAGTACTTC	CASSLGFRGYEQYF
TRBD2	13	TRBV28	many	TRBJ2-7	TGTGCCGTTTTCACTAGCGGCTCCTACGAGCAGTACTTC	CAVFTSGSYEQYF
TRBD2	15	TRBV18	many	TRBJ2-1	TGTGCCAGCTCACCACGGGCTAGCGGCGACAATGAGCAGTTCTTC	CASSPRASGDNEQFF
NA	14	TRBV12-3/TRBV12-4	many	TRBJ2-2	TGTGCCAGCAGTTTATTCACGGGAATCGGGGAGCTGTTTTTT	CASSLFTGIGELFF